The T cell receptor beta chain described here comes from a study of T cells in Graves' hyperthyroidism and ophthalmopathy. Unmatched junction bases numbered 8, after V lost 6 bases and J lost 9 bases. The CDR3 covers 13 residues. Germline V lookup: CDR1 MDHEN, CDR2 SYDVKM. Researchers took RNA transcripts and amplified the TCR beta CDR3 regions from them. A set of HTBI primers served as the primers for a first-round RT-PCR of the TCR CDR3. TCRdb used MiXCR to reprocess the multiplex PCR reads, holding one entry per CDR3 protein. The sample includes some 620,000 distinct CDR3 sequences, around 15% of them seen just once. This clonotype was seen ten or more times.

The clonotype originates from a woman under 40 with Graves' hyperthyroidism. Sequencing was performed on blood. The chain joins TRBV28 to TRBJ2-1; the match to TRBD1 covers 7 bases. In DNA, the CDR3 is TGTGCCAGCAGACAGACAGGGTTGAGTGAGCAGTTCTTC. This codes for CASRQTGLSEQFF.